This TCR beta chain was sequenced in a study of OX40 agonist ivuxolimab in advanced cancers. TCRdb's table, derived via immunoSEQ multiplex PCR, lists solely in-frame clones and lacks some. The table has just under 75,000 clones, about 93% seen once. Trimming cost V 4 bases and J 0 bases, with 10 bases left between them. The V gene's germline CDR1 is LNHDA and CDR2 SQIVND (reference sequence). The CDR3 runs 15 residues. This chain joins TRBV19 and TRBJ2-4; D perhaps matches TRBD2 (6 bases). This TCR came from an adult with an advanced solid tumor such as melanoma, head and neck, liver or kidney cancer. The input for sequencing was CD4+ or CD8+ T cells sorted from blood, taken in a trial of the OX40 agonist ivuxolimab. In DNA, the CDR3 is TGTGCCAGTAGTAAGGAGGGGATAGCCAAAAACATTCAGTACTTC. This translates into CASSKEGIAKNIQYF.